The rows below give T cell receptor beta chains drawn from one sample of a study of blood T cell repertoires in COVID-19. TCRdb keeps only in-frame clones here, not all; method: immunoSEQ multiplex PCR. Among about 100,000 clones listed, approximately 80% were seen once. The sample consisted of peripheral blood. These receptors all stem from a man aged 45-60 years with active or convalescent COVID-19. Both conserved end residues are part of each CDR3. The order of the fields is CDR3 length, clone size, V gene, CDR3 protein. Only some rows state a clone size, as once, few, many or a class for expanded clones.

>17|.|TRBV5-4
CASSYLDRANSGNTIYF
>15|.|TRBV24-1
CATSAQREGRNEQFF
>16|.|TRBV9
CASSVGDYSNTGELFF
>15|.|TRBV3-1/TRBV3-2
CASSQGGGQRIEAFF
>15|.|TRBV9
CASSVGSRSYNEQFF
>14|.|TRBV30
CAWTQAGAATEAFF
>15|.|TRBV12-2
CASRLLISRGTEAFF
>15|.|TRBV29-1
CSVGAVAANTGELFF
>15|.|TRBV5-4
CASSVTGFMNTEAFF
>14|.|TRBV4-1
CASSQGGFLTEAFF
>15|.|TRBV11-2
CASSTDRAMNTEAFF
>14|.|TRBV9
CASSAGTSGDEQYF
>15|.|TRBV9
CASSVVAGVYNEQFF
>14|.|TRBV2
CASGGFLNTGELFF
>15|.|TRBV18
CASSQGQGSGTEAFF
>15|.|TRBV19
CASRGTGAPTDTQYF
>15|.|TRBV9
CASSVGSLSRETQYF
>15|.|TRBV10-1
CASSIFPGRNTEAFF
>14|once|TRBV27
CASNQRGDITEAFF
>19|.|TRBV24-1
CATSDSSGTSGSVYNEQFF
>14|.|TRBV9
CASSATGGNQPQHF
>14|once|TRBV10-2
CASSVGQGAKEQYF